Listed below are T cell receptor beta chains from one sample, sequenced in a study of beta chain features in type 1 diabetes. The table came from immunoSEQ multiplex PCR; TCRdb's copy has only in-frame clones and leaves some out. This table has approximately 300,000 clones, approximately 11% appearing once. The sequencing input was naive CD4+ T cells from blood. The receptors stem from a woman aged 30 to 39 in good health. Each CDR3 is given with its conserved first and last residue. The D gene is left open where the match is weak. For some rows the clone size is stated as once, few or many, or as a class when expanded; others skip it.

abundance: few; j_gene: TRBJ2-1; v_gene: TRBV9; d_gene: TRBD2; CDR3aa: CASSVLAGGFNEQFF; CDR3nt: TGTGCCAGCAGCGTACTAGCGGGAGGTTTCAATGAGCAGTTCTTC
abundance: NA; j_gene: TRBJ1-4; v_gene: TRBV30; d_gene: NA; CDR3aa: CAWRVGGKLFF; CDR3nt: TGTGCCTGGAGGGTAGGGGGAAAACTGTTTTTT
abundance: NA; j_gene: TRBJ1-2; v_gene: TRBV30; d_gene: TRBD1; CDR3aa: CAWRGTGRSYGYTF; CDR3nt: TGTGCCTGGAGAGGGACAGGGAGAAGCTATGGCTACACCTTC
abundance: few; j_gene: TRBJ1-3; v_gene: TRBV13; d_gene: NA; CDR3aa: CASSRGLSGNTIYF; CDR3nt: TGTGCCAGCAGCCGGGGACTCTCTGGAAACACCATATATTTT
abundance: few; j_gene: TRBJ2-5; v_gene: TRBV7-3; d_gene: TRBD1; CDR3aa: CASSLWTGGRETQYF; CDR3nt: TGTGCCAGCAGCTTATGGACAGGGGGCCGCGAGACCCAGTACTTC
abundance: few; j_gene: TRBJ1-1; v_gene: TRBV27; d_gene: NA; CDR3aa: CASRVGQARAFF; CDR3nt: TGTGCCAGCCGTGTAGGCCAGGCAAGAGCTTTCTTT
abundance: NA; j_gene: TRBJ1-5; v_gene: TRBV30; d_gene: TRBD1; CDR3aa: CAWSPLTGLGQPQHF; CDR3nt: TGTGCCTGGAGCCCCTTGACAGGGCTGGGTCAGCCCCAGCATTTT
abundance: few; j_gene: TRBJ2-1; v_gene: TRBV11-2; d_gene: TRBD2; CDR3aa: CASSLAGGLADYNEQFF; CDR3nt: TGTGCCAGCAGCTTAGCCGGAGGACTAGCGGACTACAATGAGCAGTTCTTC
abundance: few; j_gene: TRBJ2-3; v_gene: TRBV21-1; d_gene: NA; CDR3aa: CASSKVMGTGKDTQYF; CDR3nt: TGTGCCAGCAGCAAAGTGATGGGGACAGGTAAAGATACGCAGTATTTT
abundance: few; j_gene: TRBJ2-3; v_gene: TRBV18; d_gene: TRBD1; CDR3aa: CASSQGQEYTDTQYF; CDR3nt: TGTGCCAGCTCACAGGGACAGGAGTACACAGATACGCAGTATTTT
abundance: NA; j_gene: TRBJ2-3; v_gene: TRBV5-1; d_gene: NA; CDR3aa: CASSLGGAAGGTDTQYF; CDR3nt: TGCGCCAGCAGCTTGGGAGGTGCAGCGGGCGGCACAGATACGCAGTATTTT
abundance: once; j_gene: TRBJ2-7; v_gene: TRBV2; d_gene: TRBD2; CDR3aa: CASIPRTSGYYEQYF; CDR3nt: TGTGCCAGCATTCCCAGGACTAGCGGTTACTACGAGCAGTACTTC
abundance: NA; j_gene: TRBJ2-3; v_gene: TRBV7-3; d_gene: TRBD1; CDR3aa: CASSSLGQATYF; CDR3nt: TGTGCCAGCAGCTCGTTGGGACAGGCAACTTATTTT
abundance: NA; j_gene: TRBJ2-7; v_gene: TRBV7-2; d_gene: NA; CDR3aa: CASSSRLIGASEQYF; CDR3nt: TGTGCCAGCAGCTCCCGCCTCATTGGGGCTTCCGAGCAGTACTTC
abundance: NA; j_gene: TRBJ2-5; v_gene: TRBV19; d_gene: TRBD2; CDR3aa: CASVGRAEAETQYF; CDR3nt: TGTGCCAGCGTCGGGAGGGCAGAGGCAGAGACCCAGTACTTC
abundance: NA; j_gene: TRBJ2-7; v_gene: TRBV7-2; d_gene: TRBD2; CDR3aa: CASSFPSGTSGYEQYF; CDR3nt: TGTGCCAGCAGCTTCCCCTCCGGGACTAGCGGCTACGAGCAGTACTTC